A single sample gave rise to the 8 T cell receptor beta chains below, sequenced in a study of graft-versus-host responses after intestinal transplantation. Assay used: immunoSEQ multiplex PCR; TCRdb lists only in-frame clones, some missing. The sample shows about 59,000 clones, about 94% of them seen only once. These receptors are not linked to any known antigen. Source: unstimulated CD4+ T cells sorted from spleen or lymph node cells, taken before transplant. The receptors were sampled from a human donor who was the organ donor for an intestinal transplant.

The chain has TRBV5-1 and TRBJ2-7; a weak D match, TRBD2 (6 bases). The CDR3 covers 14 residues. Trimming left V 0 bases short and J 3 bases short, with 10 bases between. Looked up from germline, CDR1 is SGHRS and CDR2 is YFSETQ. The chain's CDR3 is CASSLEGLGYEQYF. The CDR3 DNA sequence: TGCGCCAGCAGCTTGGAGGGACTGGGCTACGAGCAGTACTTC.

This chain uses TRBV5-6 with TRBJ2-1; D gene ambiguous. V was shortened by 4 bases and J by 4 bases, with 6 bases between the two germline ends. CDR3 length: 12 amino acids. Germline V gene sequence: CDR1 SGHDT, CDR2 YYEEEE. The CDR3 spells CASSATYNEQFF. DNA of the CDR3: TGTGCCAGCAGCGCGACATACAATGAGCAGTTCTTC.

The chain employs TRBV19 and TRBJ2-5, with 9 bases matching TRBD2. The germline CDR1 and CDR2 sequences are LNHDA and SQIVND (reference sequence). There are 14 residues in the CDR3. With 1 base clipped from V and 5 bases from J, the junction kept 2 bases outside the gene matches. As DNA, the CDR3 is TGTGCCAGTAGTATAGGCGGGGGGGCGGAGACCCAGTACTTC. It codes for CASSIGGGAETQYF.

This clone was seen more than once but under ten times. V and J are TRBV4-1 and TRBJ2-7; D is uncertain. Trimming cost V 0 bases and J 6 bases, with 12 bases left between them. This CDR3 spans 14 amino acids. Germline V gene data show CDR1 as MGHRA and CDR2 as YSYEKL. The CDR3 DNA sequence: TGCGCCAGCAGCCAAGAGCAAGGAATTGGCGAGCAGTACTTC. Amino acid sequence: CASSQEQGIGEQYF.

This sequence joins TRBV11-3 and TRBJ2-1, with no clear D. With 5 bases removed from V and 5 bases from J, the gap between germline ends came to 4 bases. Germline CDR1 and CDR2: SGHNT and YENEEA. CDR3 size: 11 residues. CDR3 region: CASSHDNEQFF. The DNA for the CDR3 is TGTGCCAGCAGCCATGACAATGAGCAGTTCTTC.

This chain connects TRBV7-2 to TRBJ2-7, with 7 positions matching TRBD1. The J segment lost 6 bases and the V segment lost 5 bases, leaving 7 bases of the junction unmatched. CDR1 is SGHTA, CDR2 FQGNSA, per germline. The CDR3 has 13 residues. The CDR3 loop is CASSPQPGGEQYF. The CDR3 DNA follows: TGTGCCAGCAGCCCGCAGCCAGGGGGCGAGCAGTACTTC. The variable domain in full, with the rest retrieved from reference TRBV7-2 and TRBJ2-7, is GAGVSQSPSNKVTEKGKDVELRCDPISGHTALYWYRQSLGQGLEFLIYFQGNSAPDKSGLPSDRFSAERTGGSVSTLTIQRTQQEDSAVYLCASSPQPGGEQYFGPGTRLTVT.

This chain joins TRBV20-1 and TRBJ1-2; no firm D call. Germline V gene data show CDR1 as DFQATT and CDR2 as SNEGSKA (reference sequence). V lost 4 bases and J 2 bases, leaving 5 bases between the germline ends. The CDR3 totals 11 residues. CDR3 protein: CSATKNYGYTF. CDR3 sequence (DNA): TGCAGTGCTACAAAAAACTATGGCTACACCTTC.

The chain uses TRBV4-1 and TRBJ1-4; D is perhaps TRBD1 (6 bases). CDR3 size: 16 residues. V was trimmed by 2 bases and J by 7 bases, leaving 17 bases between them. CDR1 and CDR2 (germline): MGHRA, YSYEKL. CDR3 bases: TGCGCCAGCAGCCAATTAGGACGGACAGTCTCTGAAAAACTGTTTTTT. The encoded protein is CASSQLGRTVSEKLFF.